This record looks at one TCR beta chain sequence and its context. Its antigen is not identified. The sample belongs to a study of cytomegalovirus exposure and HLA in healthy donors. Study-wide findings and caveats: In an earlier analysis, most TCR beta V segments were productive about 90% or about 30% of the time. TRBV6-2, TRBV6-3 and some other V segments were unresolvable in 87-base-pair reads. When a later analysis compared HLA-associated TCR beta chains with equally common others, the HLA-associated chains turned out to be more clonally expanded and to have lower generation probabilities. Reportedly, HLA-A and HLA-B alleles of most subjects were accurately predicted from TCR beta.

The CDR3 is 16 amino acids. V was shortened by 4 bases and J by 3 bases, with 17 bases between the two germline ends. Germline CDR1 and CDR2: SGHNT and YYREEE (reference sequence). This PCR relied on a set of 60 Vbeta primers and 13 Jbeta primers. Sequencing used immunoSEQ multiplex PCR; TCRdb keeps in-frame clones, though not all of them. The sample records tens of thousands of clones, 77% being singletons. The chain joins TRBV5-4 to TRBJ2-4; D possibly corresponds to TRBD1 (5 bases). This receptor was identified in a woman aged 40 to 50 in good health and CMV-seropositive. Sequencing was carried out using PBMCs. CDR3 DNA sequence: TGTGCCAGCAGCATACTCCAGGGTTTTGGCAAAAACATTCAGTACTTC. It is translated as CASSILQGFGKNIQYF.